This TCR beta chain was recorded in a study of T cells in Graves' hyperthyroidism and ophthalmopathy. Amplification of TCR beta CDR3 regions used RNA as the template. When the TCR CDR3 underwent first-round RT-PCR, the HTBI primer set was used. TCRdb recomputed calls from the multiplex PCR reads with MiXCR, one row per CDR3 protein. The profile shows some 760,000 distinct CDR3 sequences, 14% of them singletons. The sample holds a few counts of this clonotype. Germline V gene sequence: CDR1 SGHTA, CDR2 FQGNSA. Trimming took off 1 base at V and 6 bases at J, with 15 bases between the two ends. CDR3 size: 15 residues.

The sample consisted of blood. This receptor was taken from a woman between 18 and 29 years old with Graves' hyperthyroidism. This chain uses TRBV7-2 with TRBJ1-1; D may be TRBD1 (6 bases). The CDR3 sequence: CASSLVWQGPSEAFF. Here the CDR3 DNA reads TGTGCCAGCAGCTTAGTGTGGCAGGGGCCGTCTGAAGCTTTCTTT.